What follows describes a single TCR beta chain. The entry originates in a study of blood T cells in healthy people across ages. Overall study context: Template-switching capture recovered about one barcoded beta molecule per two T cells.

Using a J-beta primer mix together with a sample-barcoded 5' primer, a second PCR was run for roughly 6 to 12 cycles. TCRdb processed the 5' RACE reads anew with MiXCR; each CDR3 protein has one entry. The sample holds 1.5 million to 2 million distinct CDR3 sequences; roughly 49% are singletons and the top ten take around 2.1%. V was clipped by 7 bases and J by 1 base, with 12 bases between them. The CDR3 spans 14 residues. Per germline, CDR1 MNHEY and CDR2 SVGAGI. The chain combines TRBV6-5 with TRBJ2-3; D is ambiguous. The sample comprised blood. The source is a woman in her thirties or forties in good health. CDR3 sequence (DNA): TGTGCCAGCAAGCGAGATTCAGGCACAGATACGCAGTATTTT. Translation: CASKRDSGTDTQYF.